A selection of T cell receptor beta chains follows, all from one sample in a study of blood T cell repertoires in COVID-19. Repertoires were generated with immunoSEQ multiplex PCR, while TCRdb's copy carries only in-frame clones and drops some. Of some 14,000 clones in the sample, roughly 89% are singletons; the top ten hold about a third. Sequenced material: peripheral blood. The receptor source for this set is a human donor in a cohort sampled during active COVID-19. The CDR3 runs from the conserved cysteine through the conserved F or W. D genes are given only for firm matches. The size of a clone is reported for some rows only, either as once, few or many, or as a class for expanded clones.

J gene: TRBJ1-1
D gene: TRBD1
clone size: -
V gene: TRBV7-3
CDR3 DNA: TGTGCCAGCAGCTCCGGACAGGGAATAATGAACACTGAAGCTTTCTTT
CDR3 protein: CASSSGQGIMNTEAFF

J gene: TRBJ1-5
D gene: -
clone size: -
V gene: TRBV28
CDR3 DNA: TGTGCCAGCAGTTTAGAGCTAATCAAGCCCCAGCATTTT
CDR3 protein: CASSLELIKPQHF

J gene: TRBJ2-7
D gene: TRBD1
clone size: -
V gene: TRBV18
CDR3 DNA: TGTGCCAGCTCACCCCCGGGACAGGGAGGCTACGAGCAGTACTTC
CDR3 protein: CASSPPGQGGYEQYF

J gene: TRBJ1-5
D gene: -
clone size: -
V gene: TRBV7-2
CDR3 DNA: TGTGCCAGCAGCCCACAGGGTAATCAGCCCCAGCATTTT
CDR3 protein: CASSPQGNQPQHF

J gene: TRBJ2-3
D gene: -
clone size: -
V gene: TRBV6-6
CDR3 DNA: TGTGCCAGCAGCGGGTGGGGCACAGATACGCAGTATTTT
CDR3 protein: CASSGWGTDTQYF

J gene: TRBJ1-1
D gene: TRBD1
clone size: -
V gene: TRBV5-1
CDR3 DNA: TGCGCCAGCCGCGGGGACAGTTGGAACACTGAAGCTTTCTTT
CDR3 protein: CASRGDSWNTEAFF

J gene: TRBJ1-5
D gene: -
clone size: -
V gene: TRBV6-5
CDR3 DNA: TGTGCCAGCAGGTCATCTACAGGGACCAATCAGCCCCAGCATTTT
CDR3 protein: CASRSSTGTNQPQHF

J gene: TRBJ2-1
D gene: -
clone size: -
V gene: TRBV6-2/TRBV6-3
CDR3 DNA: TGTGCCAGCAGTCTACGTCCAGGGCGGGGACCAAACTACAATGAGCAGTTCTTC
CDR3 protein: CASSLRPGRGPNYNEQFF

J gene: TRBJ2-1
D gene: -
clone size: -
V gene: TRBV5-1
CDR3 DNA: TGCGCCAGCAGCTCCGGACAGCATGATCTCAATGAGCAGTTCTTC
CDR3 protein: CASSSGQHDLNEQFF

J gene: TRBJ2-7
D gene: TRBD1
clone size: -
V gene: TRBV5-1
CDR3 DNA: TGCGCCAGCAGCTTGGGGTCACAGGGGGCAGGTGAGCAGTACTTC
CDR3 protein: CASSLGSQGAGEQYF

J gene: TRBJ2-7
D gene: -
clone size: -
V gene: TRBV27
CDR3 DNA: TGTGCCAGCAGTTTCAGTATTACAGGCTCCTACGAGCAGTACTTC
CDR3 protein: CASSFSITGSYEQYF

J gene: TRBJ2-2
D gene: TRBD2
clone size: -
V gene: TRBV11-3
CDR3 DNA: TGTGCCAGCAGCTCCCTTGGACTAGAGGCCGGGGAGCTGTTTTTT
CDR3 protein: CASSSLGLEAGELFF

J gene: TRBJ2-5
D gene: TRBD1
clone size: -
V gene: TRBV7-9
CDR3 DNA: TGTGCCAGCAGCCGAACAGGGGAAGAGACCCAGTACTTC
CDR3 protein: CASSRTGEETQYF

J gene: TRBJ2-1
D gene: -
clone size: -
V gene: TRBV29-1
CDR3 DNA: TGCAGCGTTGTTGGCGGGCCAAGCTCCTACAATGAGCAGTTCTTC
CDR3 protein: CSVVGGPSSYNEQFF

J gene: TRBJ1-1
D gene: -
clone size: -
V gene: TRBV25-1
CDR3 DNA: TGTGCCAGCGGTCGGGGACAGAACACTGAAGCTTTCTTT
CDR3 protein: CASGRGQNTEAFF

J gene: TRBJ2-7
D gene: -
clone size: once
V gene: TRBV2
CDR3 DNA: TGTGCCAGCAAACTAGGGCCCTTGGAGCAGTACTTC
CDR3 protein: CASKLGPLEQYF

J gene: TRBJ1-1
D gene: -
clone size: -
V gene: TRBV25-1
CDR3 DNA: TGTGCCAGCAGGCCCCTCCGGGAGGTTAACACTGAAGTTTTCTTT
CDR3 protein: CASRPLREVNTEVFF

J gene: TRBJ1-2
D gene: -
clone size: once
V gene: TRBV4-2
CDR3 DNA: TGTGCCAGCAGCCAAGAAAGGGGTGGAAACTATGGCTACACCTTC
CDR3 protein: CASSQERGGNYGYTF

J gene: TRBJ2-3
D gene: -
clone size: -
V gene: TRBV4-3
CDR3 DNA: TGCGCCAGCAGCCCGTCACTAGCGAGGGGGAGCACAGATACGCAGTATTTT
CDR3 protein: CASSPSLARGSTDTQYF

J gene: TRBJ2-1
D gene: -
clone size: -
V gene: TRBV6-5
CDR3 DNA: TGTGCCAGCAGTTATCTGGTATTCGCGGGTGAGCAGTTCTTC
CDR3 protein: CASSYLVFAGEQFF

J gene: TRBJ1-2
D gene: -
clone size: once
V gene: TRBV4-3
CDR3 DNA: TGCGCCAGCAGCCAAGAAAGAGCCCAGGCCCCCTATGGCTACACCTTC
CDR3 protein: CASSQERAQAPYGYTF

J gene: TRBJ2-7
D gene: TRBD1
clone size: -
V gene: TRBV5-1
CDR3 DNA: TGCGCCAGCAGCAAAGGGACAGGAAGAGGATCTGGGATGGAGCAGTACTTC
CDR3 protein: CASSKGTGRGSGMEQYF

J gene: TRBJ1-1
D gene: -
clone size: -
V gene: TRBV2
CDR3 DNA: TGTGCCAGCAATGACAGGCACCCGAACACTGAAGCTTTCTTT
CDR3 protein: CASNDRHPNTEAFF

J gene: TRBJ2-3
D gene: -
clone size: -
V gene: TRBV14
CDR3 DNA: TGTGCCAGCAGCCAGACGGACTATCTACTCACAGATACGCAGTATTTT
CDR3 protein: CASSQTDYLLTDTQYF

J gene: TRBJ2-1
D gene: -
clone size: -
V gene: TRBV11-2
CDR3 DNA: TGTGCCAGCAGCTTAGGTTGGAGGGATAATGAGCAGTTCTTC
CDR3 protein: CASSLGWRDNEQFF

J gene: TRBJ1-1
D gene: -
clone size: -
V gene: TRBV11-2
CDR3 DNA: TGTGCCAGCAGTCTCTCCAGTGTGAACACTGAAGCTTTCTTT
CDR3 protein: CASSLSSVNTEAFF

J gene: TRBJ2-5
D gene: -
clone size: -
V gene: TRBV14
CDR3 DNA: TGTGCCAGCAGCCCCCGGACTCTAGGGGAGACCCAGTACTTC
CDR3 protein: CASSPRTLGETQYF

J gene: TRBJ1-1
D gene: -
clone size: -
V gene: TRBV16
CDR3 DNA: TGTGCCAGCAGCCAAAGGGGGATGAACACTGAAGCTTTCTTT
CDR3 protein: CASSQRGMNTEAFF

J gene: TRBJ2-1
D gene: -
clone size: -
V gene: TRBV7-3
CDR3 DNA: TGTGCCAGCAGCCTGAGGGACAACGAGAATGAGCAGTTCTTC
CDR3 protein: CASSLRDNENEQFF

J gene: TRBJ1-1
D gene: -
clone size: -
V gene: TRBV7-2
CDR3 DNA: TGTGCCAGCAGCCCTTCCCTAAACACTGAAGCTTTCTTT
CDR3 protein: CASSPSLNTEAFF

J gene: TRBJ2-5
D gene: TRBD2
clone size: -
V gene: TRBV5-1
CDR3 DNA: TGCGCCAGCAGCTTGCCGACTAGCGGACGCCAAGAGACCCAGTACTTC
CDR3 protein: CASSLPTSGRQETQYF

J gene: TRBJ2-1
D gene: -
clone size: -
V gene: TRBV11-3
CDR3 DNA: TGTGCCAGCAGCTTAGACTCCTACTTGTGGTTCTTC
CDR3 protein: CASSLDSYLWFF

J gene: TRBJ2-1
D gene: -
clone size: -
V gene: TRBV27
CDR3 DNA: TGTGCCAGCAGCCGTTCCCTTAGCGGACCCTACAATGAGCAGTTCTTC
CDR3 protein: CASSRSLSGPYNEQFF

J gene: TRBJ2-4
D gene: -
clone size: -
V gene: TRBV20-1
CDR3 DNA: TGCAGTGCTAGTGCATCGGGAGCAGGATACATTCAGTACTTC
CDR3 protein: CSASASGAGYIQYF

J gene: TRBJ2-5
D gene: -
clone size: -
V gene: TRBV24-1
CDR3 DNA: TGTGCCACCAGTGATCCCCGGACAGCGCAGCAAGAGACCCAGTACTTC
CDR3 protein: CATSDPRTAQQETQYF

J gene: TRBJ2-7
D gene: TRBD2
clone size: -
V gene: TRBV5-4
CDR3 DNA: TGTGCCAGCAGCAACCTAGCGGGTTCCTACGAGCAGTACTTC
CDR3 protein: CASSNLAGSYEQYF

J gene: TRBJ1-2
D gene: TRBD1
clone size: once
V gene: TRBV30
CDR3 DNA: TGTGCCTGCCTCCTACAGGGGTACAACTATGGCTACACCTTC
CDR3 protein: CACLLQGYNYGYTF

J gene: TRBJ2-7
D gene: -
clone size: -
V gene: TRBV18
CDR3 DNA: TGTGCCAGCTCACCAGTAGCTTCCTTTTCCTACGAGCAGTACTTC
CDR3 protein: CASSPVASFSYEQYF

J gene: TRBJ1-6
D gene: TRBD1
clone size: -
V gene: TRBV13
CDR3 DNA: TGTGCCAGCAGCTACGACAGGGGGGCGAGTTCACCCCTCCACTTT
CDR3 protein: CASSYDRGASSPLHF

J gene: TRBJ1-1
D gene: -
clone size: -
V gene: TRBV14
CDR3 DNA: TGTGCCAGCAGCCAAGGTTATTGGGGTAGCGCTGAAGCTTTCTTT
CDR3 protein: CASSQGYWGSAEAFF

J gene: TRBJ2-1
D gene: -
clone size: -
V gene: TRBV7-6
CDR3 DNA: TGTGCCAGCAGCTTACGGATCGGGAAGAGCTCCTACAATGAGCAGTTCTTC
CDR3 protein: CASSLRIGKSSYNEQFF

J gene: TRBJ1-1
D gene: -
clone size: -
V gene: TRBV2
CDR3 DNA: TGTGCCAGCAGTGAACTTGGCTCGGGAGCTGGGACTGAAGCTTTCTTT
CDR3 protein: CASSELGSGAGTEAFF

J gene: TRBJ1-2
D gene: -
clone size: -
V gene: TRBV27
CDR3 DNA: TGTGCCAGCAGTTTCCTCGGGGAGGGAGAAAGGGGCTACACCTTC
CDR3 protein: CASSFLGEGERGYTF

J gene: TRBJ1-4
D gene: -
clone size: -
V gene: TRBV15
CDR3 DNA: TGTGCCACCATGGATAGGGGTGAAAAACTGTTTTTT
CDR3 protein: CATMDRGEKLFF

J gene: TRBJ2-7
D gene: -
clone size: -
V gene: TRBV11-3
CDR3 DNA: TGTGCCAGCAGCTTAGGGGCGGGAACTATGGGGGAGCAGTACTTC
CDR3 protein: CASSLGAGTMGEQYF

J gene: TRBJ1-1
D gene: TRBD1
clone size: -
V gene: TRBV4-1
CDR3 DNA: TGCGCCAGCAGCCAAGAAACAGGGGGGATGAACACTGAAGCTTTCTTT
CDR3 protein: CASSQETGGMNTEAFF

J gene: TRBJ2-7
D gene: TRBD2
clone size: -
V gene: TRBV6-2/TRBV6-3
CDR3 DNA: TGTGCCAGCAGTGCCGACGGGGGGGAATACGAGCAGTACTTC
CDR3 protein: CASSADGGEYEQYF

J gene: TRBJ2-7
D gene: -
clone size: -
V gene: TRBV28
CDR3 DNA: TGTGCCAGCAGTTTATTGCCGACAGCCCCTAACTCCTACGAGCAGTACTTC
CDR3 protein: CASSLLPTAPNSYEQYF

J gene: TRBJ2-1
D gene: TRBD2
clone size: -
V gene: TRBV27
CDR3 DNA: TGTGCCAGCAGTGGACTAGCTGATTATGAGCAGTTCTTC
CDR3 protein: CASSGLADYEQFF

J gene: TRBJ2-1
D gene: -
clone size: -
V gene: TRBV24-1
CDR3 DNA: TGTGCCACCAGTGTCGGGGGAAAGCAGTTCTTC
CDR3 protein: CATSVGGKQFF

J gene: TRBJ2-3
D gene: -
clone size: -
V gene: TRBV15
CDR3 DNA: TGTGCCACCAGCAGAGATGGGGAGGACGGCACAGATACGCAGTATTTT
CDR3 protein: CATSRDGEDGTDTQYF

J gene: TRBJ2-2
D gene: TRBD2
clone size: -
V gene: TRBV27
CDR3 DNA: TGTGCCAGCAGTTTACGGACTAGCGCCGGGGAGCTGTTTTTT
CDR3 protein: CASSLRTSAGELFF

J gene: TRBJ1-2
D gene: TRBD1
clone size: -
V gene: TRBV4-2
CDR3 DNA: TGTGCCAGCAGCCAAGATACTAGTGGGACAGGGGGCCTTAACTATGGCTACACCTTC
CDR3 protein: CASSQDTSGTGGLNYGYTF

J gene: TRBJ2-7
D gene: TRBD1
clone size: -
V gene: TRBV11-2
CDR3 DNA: TGTGCCAGCAGCTTGAACCGGGACAGGGAAAAGGAGCAGTACTTC
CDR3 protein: CASSLNRDREKEQYF

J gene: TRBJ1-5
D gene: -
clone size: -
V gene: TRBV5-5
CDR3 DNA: TGTGCCAGCAGCTTGCGGGGGGCGGTCAATCAGCCCCAGCATTTT
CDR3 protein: CASSLRGAVNQPQHF

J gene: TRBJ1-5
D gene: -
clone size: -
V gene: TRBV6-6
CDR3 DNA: TGTGCCAGCAGCCACGCCGGGGGGAATCAGCCCCAGCATTTT
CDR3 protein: CASSHAGGNQPQHF

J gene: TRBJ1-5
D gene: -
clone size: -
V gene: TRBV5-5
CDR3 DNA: TGTGCCAGCAGCTTGGCCGTCCGGGGGTCAGGAGGCAATCAGCCCCAGCATTTT
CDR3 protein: CASSLAVRGSGGNQPQHF

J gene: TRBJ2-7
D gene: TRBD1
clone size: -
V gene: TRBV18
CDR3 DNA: TGTGCCAGCTCTCCTACCGGGACAGGGCTTGCCATGTACGAGCAGTACTTC
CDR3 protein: CASSPTGTGLAMYEQYF